The 9 T cell receptor beta chains reported below all come from one sample, sequenced in a study of response to subunit inactivated influenza vaccine. TCRdb re-called the RT-PCR reads with MiXCR, one entry per CDR3 protein. Of 550,000 to 800,000 distinct CDR3 sequences in the sample, approximately 14% are singletons; the top ten hold 5.5% to 7%. This specimen was PBMCs from blood, taken about 14 days before vaccination. These TCRs come from a man aged 50 to 59 who received an inactivated influenza vaccine.

This clonotype has at least ten counts. This chain connects TRBV12-3 or TRBV12-4 to TRBJ2-2; either TRBD1 or TRBD2 may supply D (6 bases each). The CDR3 runs to 12 residues. V dropped 6 bases and J dropped 7 bases, with 9 bases sitting between them. CDR3 DNA: TGTGCCAGCAGAAGGGGGGACGGGGAGCTGTTTTTT. It encodes CASRRGDGELFF.

The J gene is TRBJ2-1, the V gene TRBV7-2; TRBD1 aligns across 9 bases. The CDR3 length is 14 residues. The germline CDR1 and CDR2 sequences are SGHTA and FQGNSA. The junction had 9 bases not matched to a gene; V was cut back by 5 bases and J by 10 bases. The CDR3 DNA reads as TGTGCCAGCAGCATCGAACAGGGGGCGCGGGAGCAGTTCTTC. The encoded protein is CASSIEQGAREQFF.

This sequence joins TRBV7-9 and TRBJ2-1; 7 nucleotides line up with TRBD1. The CDR3 covers 15 residues. Germline lookup yields CDR1 SEHNR and CDR2 FQNEAQ (reference sequence). The V and J ends lost 3 bases and 8 bases, in that order; junction bases with no gene match: 10. The CDR3 DNA sequence: TGTGCCAGCAGCTTGGCCAGAGAAGGGGGCTATGAGCAGTTCTTC. Encoded protein: CASSLAREGGYEQFF. Full variable domain (outside the CDR3, taken from reference TRBV7-9 and TRBJ2-1): DTGVSQNPRHKITKRGQNVTFRCDPISEHNRLYWYRQTLGQGPEFLTYFQNEAQLEKSRLLSDRFSAERPKGSFSTLEIQRTEQGDSAMYLCASSLAREGGYEQFFGPGTRLTVL.

Regarding this clonotype: At one boundary the junction diverges from the germline segment, which might be a read error. The chain combines TRBV6-1 with TRBJ2-1, with 12 bases that match TRBD2. Germline V lookup: CDR1 MNHNS, CDR2 SASEGT. CDR3 length: 17 amino acids. CDR3 residues: CASSPGLAGRSYNVQFF. CDR3 bases: TGTGCCAGCAGCCCCGGACTAGCGGGAAGGTCCTACAATGTGCAGTTCTTC.

Many counts were recorded for this clonotype. The gene calls are TRBV12-3 or TRBV12-4 and TRBJ2-5; maybe TRBD1 (5 bases). The CDR3 has 14 amino acids. The V end lost 1 base, the J end lost 6 bases, and 12 bases lay between the germline ends. The CDR3 is CASSLVTTAKTQYF. Here the CDR3 DNA reads TGTGCCAGCAGTTTAGTAACGACAGCGAAGACCCAGTACTTC.

This clonotype was seen more than once but under ten times. The rearrangement links TRBV20-1 to TRBJ2-5; the match to TRBD2 covers 7 bases. J gave up 5 bases and V 6 bases, and 6 bases lay outside the gene matches. Germline CDR1 DFQATT, CDR2 SNEGSKA (reference sequence). The CDR3 sequence is 12 residues long. As DNA, the CDR3 is TGCAGTGCCCACCTGGGGGGGGAGACCCAGTACTTC. Translated, it gives CSAHLGGETQYF.

In this sample, this clonotype turned up many times. The chain employs TRBV5-1 and TRBJ2-7; possible D gene TRBD1, 6 bases. This CDR3 contains 15 residues. Trimming left V 0 bases short and J 5 bases short, with 15 bases between. Looked up from germline, CDR1 is SGHRS and CDR2 is YFSETQ. The CDR3 sequence: CASSLALAGDNEQYF. For the CDR3, the DNA is TGCGCCAGCAGCTTGGCTTTGGCAGGGGACAACGAGCAGTACTTC.

The V and J genes are TRBV18 and TRBJ2-3; D call uncertain. Germline CDR1 reads KGHSH; CDR2 reads LQKENI. The CDR3 loop spans 15 amino acids. V shed 5 bases and J shed 2 bases, with 14 bases lying between them. The CDR3 DNA follows: TGTGCCAGCTCATTCACAAGGGTACCCACAGATACGCAGTATTTT. The encoded protein is CASSFTRVPTDTQYF.

This clonotype came up a few times. The gene calls are TRBV6-1 and TRBJ2-1, with 8 bases lining up with TRBD2. The V gene end was trimmed by 10 bases and the J gene end by 8 bases; junction bases not matched to a gene: 13. Germline assignment: CDR1 MNHNS and CDR2 SASEGT. The CDR3 loop spans 14 amino acids. CDR3 coding DNA: TGTGCCACTCGACCGGGACTAGTGGGGCATGAGCAGTTCTTC. It translates to CATRPGLVGHEQFF.